Sequencing of this T cell receptor (beta chain) was carried out in a study of cytomegalovirus exposure and HLA in healthy donors. The PCR contained 60 Vbeta and 13 Jbeta primers. The assay was immunoSEQ multiplex PCR, and TCRdb's table has in-frame clones only and misses some. Here the sample spans some 87,000 clones, over 75% being singletons. Germline V CDR1 and CDR2: LNHNV, YYDKDF (reference sequence). CDR3 length: 19 amino acids. V trimming: 0 bases; J trimming: 4 bases; junction bases outside the gene matches: 13. This clone has just a few counts. The sample was PBMCs. The V and J genes are TRBV15 and TRBJ2-3, with 10 bases identical to TRBD2. The clonotype was recovered from a man in his forties or fifties in good health and CMV-seropositive. CDR3 DNA sequence: TGTGCCACCAGCAGAGATCTCTGTAGCGGGGGGCGAGGTGCAGATACGCAGTATTTT. It encodes CATSRDLCSGGRGADTQYF.